This passage covers 6 T cell receptor beta chains from one sample sequenced in a study of blood T cells in healthy people across ages. The authors ran a second PCR of 7 to 11 cycles using a sample-barcoded 5' primer and a J-beta primer mix. TCRdb reprocessed the 5' RACE reads via MiXCR and lists one record per CDR3 protein. The data contain 1.4 million to 1.5 million distinct CDR3 sequences, roughly 40% of them seen just once; the ten biggest clones take up 7.9%. The sample comprised blood. These TCRs come from a woman between 18 and 29 years old in good health.

This clonotype was observed a few times. DNA of the CDR3: TGTGCCAGCAGCCGACAACACGGTAGCAATCAGCCCCAGCATTTT. Its translation: CASSRQHGSNQPQHF. The chain has TRBV7-2 and TRBJ1-5; D unresolved. V lost 5 bases to trimming and J lost 0 bases, with 11 bases between them. The CDR3 totals 15 residues. From germline, CDR1 is SGHTA and CDR2 FQGNSA.

This clonotype was recorded a few times. The chain links TRBV27 to TRBJ2-7; D perhaps matches TRBD1 (5 bases). V shed 3 bases and J shed 7 bases, with 19 bases lying between them. Per germline, CDR1 MNHEY and CDR2 SMNVEV (reference sequence). The CDR3 contains 15 residues. CDR3 sequence (DNA): TGTGCCAGCAGTTTGGCGGTCAGGGTTAGGGGTGAGCAGTACTTC. It yields the protein CASSLAVRVRGEQYF.

The V and J genes are TRBV5-1 and TRBJ2-2, with TRBD1 matching 8 bases. In germline, CDR1 is SGHRS, CDR2 YFSETQ. Trimming at V came to 4 bases and at J to 1 base, leaving 6 bases not matched to a gene. CDR3 size: 16 residues. DNA for the CDR3: TGCGCCAGCAGCCGAACCGGGACAGGGAACACCGGGGAGCTGTTTTTT. Protein sequence: CASSRTGTGNTGELFF. The variable domain in full, completed from reference TRBV5-1 and TRBJ2-2, reads KAGVTQTPRYLIKTRGQQVTLSCSPISGHRSVSWYQQTPGQGLQFLFEYFSETQRNKGNFPGRFSGRQFSNSRSEMNVSTLELGDSALYLCASSRTGTGNTGELFFGEGSRLTVL.

V gene TRBV4-3 combines with J gene TRBJ1-6, with D hard to call. Trimming removed 1 base at V and 7 bases at J, with 11 bases between. Per germline, CDR1 LGHNA and CDR2 YSLEER. The CDR3 is 15 residues long. The CDR3 DNA follows: TGCGCCAGCAGCCAAGTAACAGCAATCAATTCACCCCTCCACTTT. Its translation: CASSQVTAINSPLHF.

This clonotype was detected a few times. The V and J genes are TRBV7-6 and TRBJ2-3; 7 bases match TRBD2. Germline lookup yields CDR1 SGHVS and CDR2 FNYEAQ. The ends lost 2 bases at V and 2 bases at J; junction bases unmatched: 7. This CDR3 is 16 amino acids long. Here the CDR3 DNA reads TGTGCCAGCAGCTTATCAATCGGGACTACCACAGATACGCAGTATTTT. This encodes CASSLSIGTTTDTQYF.

Regarding this clonotype: At one end the junction does not follow the germline gene, possibly because of a read error. The chain joins TRBV6-2 or TRBV6-3 to TRBJ2-1; D assignment may be TRBD1 or TRBD2 (5 bases each). The germline V gene has CDR1 MNHEY and CDR2 SVGEGT. The CDR3 sequence is 14 residues long. The CDR3 nucleotides read TGTGCCTGCAGTTACCGGACGAGGGGCGATGAGCAGTTCTTC. Its translation is CACSYRTRGDEQFF.